One sample yielded the 3 T cell receptor beta chains listed below, sequenced in a study of blood T cell repertoires in COVID-19. TCRdb's table, derived via immunoSEQ multiplex PCR, lists solely in-frame clones and lacks some. There are 350,000 to 450,000 clones in the sample; approximately 87% occur only once, and roughly 2% lies in the top ten. Sequenced: PBMCs or T cells enriched from blood (not recorded which). Source of these receptors: a man aged 35 to 55 in a cohort exposed to, infected with or recovered from COVID-19 (not recorded which).

This sequence joins TRBV6-5 and TRBJ2-1; 10 positions agree with TRBD2. J gave up 2 bases and V 3 bases, and 4 bases lay outside the gene matches. The CDR3 spans 16 residues. The germline V gene has CDR1 MNHEY and CDR2 SVGAGI. CDR3 sequence (DNA): TGTGCCAGCAGTTATACTAGCGGGACCCCCTACAATGAGCAGTTCTTC. Protein product: CASSYTSGTPYNEQFF.

Ten or more counts support this clone. The CDR3 DNA reads TGTGCCAGCAGCTACGGGACTGATGAAAAACTGTTTTTT. It encodes CASSYGTDEKLFF. The rearrangement joins TRBV5-5 to TRBJ1-4; D might be TRBD1 (5 bases). V lost 3 bases and J 6 bases, leaving 9 bases between the germline ends. The CDR3 extends over 13 amino acids. Germline CDR1 and CDR2: SGHKS and YYEKEE (reference sequence).

The chain employs TRBV6-5 and TRBJ2-7; 7 nucleotides align to TRBD2. The trim removed 8 bases at V and 4 bases at J, leaving 5 bases unmatched. This CDR3 has 12 amino acids. CDR1 is MNHEY and CDR2 is SVGAGI in the germline V gene. CDR3 protein: CASGRLAYEQYF. CDR3 bases: TGTGCCAGCGGAAGACTAGCTTACGAGCAGTACTTC.